The subject of this entry is one TCR beta chain. Under the authors' procedure: Amplification with reference gene primers provided the estimates of nucleated cell counts. Sequencing was performed with immunoSEQ multiplex PCR; in TCRdb, only in-frame clones are kept and a portion is missing. V, J and clone size were drawn from that table, and D and trimming were deduced from the DNA. The sample contains about 430,000 clones, 70% to 90% of which appear only once. The entry originates in a study of blood T cell repertoires in COVID-19. Study details: Spain, Italy and the United States supplied samples that represented acute and convalescent COVID-19. T cells, B-cell-depleted T cells, or PBMCs supplied cDNA or gDNA.

The Seattle patients joined while their infection was active and were tracked longitudinally afterward. The receptor was isolated from a man aged 18-30 years with COVID-19, enrolled during active disease. Sequenced sample: peripheral blood.

The CDR3: CASSLYRSSYEQYF. DNA of the CDR3: TGCGCCAGCAGCTTGTACAGGAGCTCCTACGAGCAGTACTTC. This chain connects TRBV5-1 to TRBJ2-7, with D perhaps TRBD1 (5 bases). This CDR3 spans 14 amino acids. Trimming took 1 base from V and 0 from J, leaving 8 bases between them. Germline loops: CDR1 SGHRS, CDR2 YFSETQ.